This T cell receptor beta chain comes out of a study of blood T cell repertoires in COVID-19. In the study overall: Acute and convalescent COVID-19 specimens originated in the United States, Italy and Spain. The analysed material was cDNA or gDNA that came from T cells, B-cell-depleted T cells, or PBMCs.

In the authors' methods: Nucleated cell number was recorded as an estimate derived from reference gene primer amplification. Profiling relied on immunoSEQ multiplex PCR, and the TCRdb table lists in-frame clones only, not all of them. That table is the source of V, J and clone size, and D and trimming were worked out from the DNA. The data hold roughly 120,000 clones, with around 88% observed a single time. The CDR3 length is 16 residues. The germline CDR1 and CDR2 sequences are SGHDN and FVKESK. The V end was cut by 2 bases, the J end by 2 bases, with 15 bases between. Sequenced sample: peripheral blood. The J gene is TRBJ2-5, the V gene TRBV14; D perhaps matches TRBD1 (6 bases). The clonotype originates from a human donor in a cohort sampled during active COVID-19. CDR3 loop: CASSQHMGAVQETQYF. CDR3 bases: TGTGCCAGCAGCCAACATATGGGGGCCGTACAAGAGACCCAGTACTTC.